This T cell receptor beta chain appears in the sequencing data of a study of cytomegalovirus exposure and HLA in healthy donors. Germline CDR1 reads SGHTA; CDR2 reads FQGNSA. The CDR3 runs to 14 residues. Trimming cost V 8 bases and J 4 bases; bases outside gene matches: 4. Primers for the PCR totalled 60 Vbeta and 13 Jbeta. Repertoires were generated with immunoSEQ multiplex PCR, while TCRdb's copy carries only in-frame clones and drops some. The sample consists of more than 90,000 clones, more than 75% of them appearing once. This sequence originates from a human donor in good health. Sequences were obtained from PBMCs. The V gene is TRBV7-2, the J gene TRBJ2-3, with TRBD2 matching over 12 bases. This CDR3 reads CASGPSGGADTQYF. DNA for the CDR3: TGTGCCAGCGGACCTAGCGGGGGGGCAGATACGCAGTATTTT.